Below, 17 T cell receptor beta chains from the same sample are listed, as sequenced in a study of cytomegalovirus exposure and HLA in healthy donors. PCR employed 60 Vbeta and 13 Jbeta primers. Libraries were prepared by immunoSEQ multiplex PCR; TCRdb keeps only in-frame clonotypes and omits some of them. The table has approximately 150,000 clones, approximately 84% seen once. Sample: PBMCs. Every receptor here comes from a woman aged 55-75 years in good health and CMV-seropositive.

The chain joins TRBV5-1 to TRBJ2-7; TRBD2 matches at 8 bases. Germline V gene lookup returns CDR1 SGHRS and CDR2 YFSETQ. With V trimmed by 7 bases and J by 2 bases, 20 bases remained unmatched. The CDR3 consists of 18 residues. CDR3 sequence: CASAIVGLAAGGAYEQYF. The CDR3 nucleotides read TGCGCCAGCGCCATAGTTGGGTTGGCGGCGGGAGGCGCCTACGAGCAGTACTTC.

The V and J genes are TRBV5-4 and TRBJ2-3; the D gene is possibly TRBD1 (6 bases). Trimming pared 4 bases from V and 0 bases from J, leaving 12 bases between. Germline CDR1 SGHNT, CDR2 YYREEE (reference sequence). The CDR3 has 15 amino acids. The CDR3 DNA sequence: TGTGCCAGCAGCCGGGACACCTCAAGCACAGATACGCAGTATTTT. Protein sequence: CASSRDTSSTDTQYF.

The chain joins TRBV9 to TRBJ2-3, with D maybe TRBD2 (6 bases). The V gene's germline CDR1 is SGDLS and CDR2 YYNGEE. Trimming removed 2 bases at V and 1 base at J, with 14 bases between. The CDR3 has 16 residues. The CDR3 DNA is TGTGCCAGCAGCGTGCGTCGGCGGGACGGCACAGATACGCAGTATTTT. Translation: CASSVRRRDGTDTQYF.

J is TRBJ1-2 and V is TRBV15; 10 nucleotides align to TRBD1. Germline CDR1 is LNHNV and CDR2 is YYDKDF (reference sequence). V lost 0 bases and J lost 5; bases outside the gene matches: 3. CDR3 size: 15 residues. The CDR3 nucleotides read TGTGCCACCAGCAGAGATTCGGGACAGGGGTATGGCTACACCTTC. Its protein is CATSRDSGQGYGYTF.

CDR3 coding DNA: TGTGCCAGCAGCTCCGGGACTCCGTTTGACAATGAGCAGTTCTTC. It encodes CASSSGTPFDNEQFF. J is TRBJ2-1 and V is TRBV7-2, with D possibly TRBD2 on 6 matching bases. This CDR3 has 15 amino acids. V was cut by 4 bases and J by 5 bases, with 15 bases left in between. Germline V gene sequence: CDR1 SGHTA, CDR2 FQGNSA. Based on the CDR3 plus reference TRBV7-2 and TRBJ2-1, the full variable domain is GAGVSQSPSNKVTEKGKDVELRCDPISGHTALYWYRQSLGQGLEFLIYFQGNSAPDKSGLPSDRFSAERTGGSVSTLTIQRTQQEDSAVYLCASSSGTPFDNEQFFGPGTRLTVL.

The chain joins TRBV5-1 to TRBJ2-7; a weak D match, TRBD2 (6 bases). Trimming removed 4 bases from V and 4 bases from J, with 15 bases in between. Germline lookup yields CDR1 SGHRS and CDR2 YFSETQ. The CDR3 is made up of 14 amino acids. The CDR3 spells CASSRVEGTYEQYF. The CDR3 bases are TGCGCCAGCAGCCGGGTGGAGGGTACTTACGAGCAGTACTTC.

The rearrangement links TRBV6-5 to TRBJ1-1; D might be TRBD1 (5 bases). This CDR3 comprises 13 residues. V dropped 6 bases and J dropped 0 bases, with 8 bases sitting between them. Germline CDR1 is MNHEY and CDR2 is SVGAGI. The CDR3 bases are TGTGCCAGCAGGACGACAGTGAACACTGAAGCTTTCTTT. Translated: CASRTTVNTEAFF.

J is TRBJ2-1 and V is TRBV4-1, with D possibly being TRBD2 (6 bases). V lost 0 bases and J 0 bases, leaving 9 bases between the germline ends. The CDR3 length is 16 residues. Germline V gene lookup returns CDR1 MGHRA and CDR2 YSYEKL. The CDR3 DNA reads TGCGCCAGCAGCCAAGAGGAGGGTCGCTCCTACAATGAGCAGTTCTTC. Amino acids: CASSQEEGRSYNEQFF.

This clone was observed a few times. The rearrangement uses TRBV19 and TRBJ1-5, with D perhaps matching TRBD1 (5 bases). The CDR3 covers 13 residues. Germline V gene lookup returns CDR1 LNHDA and CDR2 SQIVND (reference sequence). Trimming left V 6 bases short and J 5 bases short, with 11 bases between. CDR3 sequence: CASRRARDQPQHF. CDR3 in DNA: TGTGCCAGTAGACGGGCCAGGGATCAGCCCCAGCATTTT.

The V gene is TRBV7-2, the J gene TRBJ2-5; 11 bases agree with TRBD2. This CDR3 is 16 amino acids long. The ends lost 6 bases at V and 5 bases at J; junction bases unmatched: 11. Germline V CDR1 and CDR2: SGHTA, FQGNSA. CDR3 loop: CASSRTSGYMGETQYF. The DNA for the CDR3 is TGTGCCAGCAGTAGGACTAGCGGGTACATGGGGGAGACCCAGTACTTC. The whole variable domain, remainder taken from reference TRBV7-2 and TRBJ2-5, is GAGVSQSPSNKVTEKGKDVELRCDPISGHTALYWYRQSLGQGLEFLIYFQGNSAPDKSGLPSDRFSAERTGGSVSTLTIQRTQQEDSAVYLCASSRTSGYMGETQYFGPGTRLLVL.

The CDR3 loop is CASSWGTHSTQEKLFF. Written as DNA, the CDR3 is TGCGCCAGCAGTTGGGGGACTCACAGCACCCAGGAAAAACTGTTTTTT. The chain combines TRBV5-1 with TRBJ1-4, with a weak D call TRBD1 (5 bases). The CDR3 totals 16 residues. V lost 5 bases to trimming and J lost 8 bases, with 22 bases between them. Germline assignment: CDR1 SGHRS and CDR2 YFSETQ.

The J gene is TRBJ2-7, the V gene TRBV7-8; 7 bases line up with TRBD1. After removal of 2 bases from V and 4 bases from J, the junction contained 5 bases not matched to a gene. The CDR3 runs 14 residues. CDR1 is SGHVS and CDR2 is FQNEAQ in the germline V gene. The CDR3 reads CASSLRDSPYEQYF. In nucleotides, the CDR3 is TGTGCCAGCAGCTTACGGGACAGTCCTTACGAGCAGTACTTC.

V usage is TRBV5-1 and J usage is TRBJ2-1, with 11 bases that match TRBD1. V trimming: 10 bases; J trimming: 16 bases; junction bases outside the gene matches: 16. This CDR3 is built from 13 residues. Per germline, CDR1 SGHRS and CDR2 YFSETQ. CDR3 in DNA: TGCGCCTCCACCGGGACAGGGGGATCATCGTGTTTCTTC. It is translated as CASTGTGGSSCFF.

The chain has TRBV2 and TRBJ1-4; D gene unclear. Germline CDR1 and CDR2: SNHLY and FYNNEI. This CDR3 has 12 residues. Trimming took 7 bases from V and 6 from J, leaving 9 bases between them. The CDR3 DNA sequence: TGTGCCAGCAACGGGTGGGATGAAAAACTGTTTTTT. Residues: CASNGWDEKLFF.

This clone was counted once. The J gene is TRBJ2-7, the V gene TRBV6-5; D perhaps matches TRBD1 (6 bases). V lost 6 bases and J 10 bases, leaving 16 bases between the germline ends. This CDR3 spans 12 amino acids. Germline values: CDR1 MNHEY, CDR2 SVGAGI. This CDR3 reads CASRSRQESQYF. Here the CDR3 DNA reads TGTGCCAGCAGATCTCGACAGGAAAGCCAGTACTTC.

The V call is TRBV7-9, the J call TRBJ1-4; D is unresolved. The V and J ends lost 6 bases and 5 bases respectively, with 16 bases between them. This CDR3 has 15 residues. The germline gives CDR1 SEHNR, CDR2 FQNEAQ (reference sequence). The CDR3 region has the DNA TGTGCCAGCAGTCCGAGCCTCAACTCAAATGAAAAACTGTTTTTT. This sequence encodes CASSPSLNSNEKLFF.

In its sample, this clone was seen a few times. This chain uses TRBV7-3 with TRBJ2-5; D gene ambiguous. From germline, CDR1 is SGHTA and CDR2 FQGTGA. The CDR3 is 14 amino acids. V was pared by 5 bases and J by 0 bases, with 10 bases between. Here the CDR3 reads CASSPSTNQETQYF. As DNA, the CDR3 is TGTGCCAGCAGCCCGTCGACAAACCAAGAGACCCAGTACTTC.